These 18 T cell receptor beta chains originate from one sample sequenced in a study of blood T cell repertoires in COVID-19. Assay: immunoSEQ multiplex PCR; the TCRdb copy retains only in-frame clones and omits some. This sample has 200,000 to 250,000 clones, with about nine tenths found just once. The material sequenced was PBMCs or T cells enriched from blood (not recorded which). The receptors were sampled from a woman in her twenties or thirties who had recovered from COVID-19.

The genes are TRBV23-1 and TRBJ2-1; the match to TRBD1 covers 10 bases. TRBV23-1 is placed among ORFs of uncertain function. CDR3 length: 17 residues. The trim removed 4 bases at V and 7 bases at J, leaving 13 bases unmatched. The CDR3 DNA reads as TGCGCCAGCAGTCTGGACAGGGGGAGTGGTACTAGGAATGAGCAGTTCTTC. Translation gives CASSLDRGSGTRNEQFF.

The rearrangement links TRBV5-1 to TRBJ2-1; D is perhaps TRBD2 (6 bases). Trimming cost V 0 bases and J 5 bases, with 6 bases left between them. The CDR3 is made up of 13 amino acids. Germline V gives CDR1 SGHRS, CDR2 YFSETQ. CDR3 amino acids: CASSLVADNEQFF. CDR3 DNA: TGCGCCAGCAGCTTGGTAGCGGACAATGAGCAGTTCTTC.

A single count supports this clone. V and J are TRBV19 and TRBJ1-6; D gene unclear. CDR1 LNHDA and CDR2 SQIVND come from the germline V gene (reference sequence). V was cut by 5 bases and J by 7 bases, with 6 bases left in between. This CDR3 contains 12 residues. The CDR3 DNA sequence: TGTGCCAGTAGTCTAATGAATTCACCCCTCCACTTT. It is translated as CASSLMNSPLHF.

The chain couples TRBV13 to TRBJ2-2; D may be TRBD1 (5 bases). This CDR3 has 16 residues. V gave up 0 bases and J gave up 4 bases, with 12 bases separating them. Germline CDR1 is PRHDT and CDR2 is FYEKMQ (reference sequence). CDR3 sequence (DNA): TGTGCCAGCAGCTTAGGGGACAACCCATCCACCGGGGAGCTGTTTTTT. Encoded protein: CASSLGDNPSTGELFF.

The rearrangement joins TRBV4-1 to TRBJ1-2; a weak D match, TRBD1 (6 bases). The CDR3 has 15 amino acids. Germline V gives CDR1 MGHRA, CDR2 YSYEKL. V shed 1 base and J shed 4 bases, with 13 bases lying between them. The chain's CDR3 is CASSQGQGHGYGYTF. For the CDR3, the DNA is TGCGCCAGCAGCCAAGGTCAGGGGCATGGCTATGGCTACACCTTC.

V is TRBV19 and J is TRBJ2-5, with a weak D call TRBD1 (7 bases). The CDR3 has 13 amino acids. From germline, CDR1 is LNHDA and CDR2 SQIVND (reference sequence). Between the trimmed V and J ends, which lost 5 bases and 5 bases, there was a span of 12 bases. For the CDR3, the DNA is TGTGCCAGTAGTGCGTCAGGGGGGGAGACCCAGTACTTC. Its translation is CASSASGGETQYF.

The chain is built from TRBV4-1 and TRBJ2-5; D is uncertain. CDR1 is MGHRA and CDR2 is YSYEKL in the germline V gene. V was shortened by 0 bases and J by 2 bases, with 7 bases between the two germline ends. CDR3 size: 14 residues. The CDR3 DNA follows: TGCGCCAGCAGCCAAGAATGGGCACAAGAGACCCAGTACTTC. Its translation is CASSQEWAQETQYF.

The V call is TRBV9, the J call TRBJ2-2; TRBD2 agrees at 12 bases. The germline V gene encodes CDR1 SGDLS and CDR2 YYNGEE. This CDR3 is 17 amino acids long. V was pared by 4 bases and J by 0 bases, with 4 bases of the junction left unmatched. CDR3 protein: CASSSPSGGANTGELFF. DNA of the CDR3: TGTGCCAGCAGCTCCCCTAGCGGGGGGGCGAACACCGGGGAGCTGTTTTTT.

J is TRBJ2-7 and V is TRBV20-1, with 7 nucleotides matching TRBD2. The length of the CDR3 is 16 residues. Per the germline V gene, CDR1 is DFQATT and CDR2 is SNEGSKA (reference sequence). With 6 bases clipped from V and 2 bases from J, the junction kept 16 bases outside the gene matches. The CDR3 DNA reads TGCAGTGCCAGTGGTTCCCCTAGCGGACTTACCTACGAGCAGTACTTC. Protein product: CSASGSPSGLTYEQYF.

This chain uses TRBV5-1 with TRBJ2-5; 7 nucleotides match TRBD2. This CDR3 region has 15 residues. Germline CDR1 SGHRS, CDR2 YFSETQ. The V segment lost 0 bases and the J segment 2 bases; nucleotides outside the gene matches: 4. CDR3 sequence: CASSLGVGGQETQYF. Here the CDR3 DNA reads TGCGCCAGCAGCTTGGGGGTGGGAGGGCAAGAGACCCAGTACTTC.

For the CDR3, the DNA is TGTGCCAGCAGTTTAAGTCTGAGCTATGGCTACACCTTC. Translated, it gives CASSLSLSYGYTF. The chain recombines TRBV12-3 or TRBV12-4 with TRBJ1-2; D is unclear. There are 13 residues in the CDR3. V lost 2 bases and J lost 4, with 8 bases in between.

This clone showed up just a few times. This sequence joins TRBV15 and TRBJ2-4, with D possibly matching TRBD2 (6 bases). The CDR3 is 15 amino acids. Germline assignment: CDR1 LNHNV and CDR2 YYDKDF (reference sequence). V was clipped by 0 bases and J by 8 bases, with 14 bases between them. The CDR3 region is CATSRDRRGLDIQYF. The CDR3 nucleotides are TGTGCCACCAGCAGAGATCGACGGGGGTTAGACATTCAGTACTTC.

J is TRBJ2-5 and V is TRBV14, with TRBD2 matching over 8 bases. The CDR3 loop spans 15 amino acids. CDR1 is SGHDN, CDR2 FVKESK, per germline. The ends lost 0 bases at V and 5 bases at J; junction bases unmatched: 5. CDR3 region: CASSQERGGRETQYF. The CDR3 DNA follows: TGTGCCAGCAGCCAAGAACGGGGGGGCCGGGAGACCCAGTACTTC.

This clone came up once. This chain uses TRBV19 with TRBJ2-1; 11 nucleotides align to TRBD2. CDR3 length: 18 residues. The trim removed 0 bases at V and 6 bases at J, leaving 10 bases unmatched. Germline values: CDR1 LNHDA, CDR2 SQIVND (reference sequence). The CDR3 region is CASSIEVAGGPKGNEQFF. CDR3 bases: TGTGCCAGTAGTATAGAAGTAGCGGGGGGGCCTAAGGGCAATGAGCAGTTCTTC. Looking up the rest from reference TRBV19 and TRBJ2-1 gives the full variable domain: DGGITQSPKYLFRKEGQNVTLSCEQNLNHDAMYWYRQDPGQGLRLIYYSQIVNDFQKGDIAEGYSVSREKKESFPLTVTSAQKNPTAFYLCASSIEVAGGPKGNEQFFGPGTRLTVL.

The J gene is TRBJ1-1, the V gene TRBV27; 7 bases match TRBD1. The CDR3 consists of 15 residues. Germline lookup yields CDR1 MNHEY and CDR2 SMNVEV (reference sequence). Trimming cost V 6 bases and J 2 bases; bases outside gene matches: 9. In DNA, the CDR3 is TGTGCCAGCAGAGGACAGGCTGCGGGCAACACTGAAGCTTTCTTT. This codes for CASRGQAAGNTEAFF.

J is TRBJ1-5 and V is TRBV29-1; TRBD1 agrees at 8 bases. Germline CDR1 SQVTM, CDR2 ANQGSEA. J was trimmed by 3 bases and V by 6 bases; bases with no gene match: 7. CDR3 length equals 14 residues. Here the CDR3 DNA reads TGCAGCGTGAGTGGGACAGGCAACAATCAGCCCCAGCATTTT. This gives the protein CSVSGTGNNQPQHF.

The DNA for the CDR3 is TGTGCCAGCAGTGAATCTGGCAGGGCGGGGTATGGCTACACCTTC. Its protein product is CASSESGRAGYGYTF. This chain connects TRBV6-1 to TRBJ1-2, with D tentatively TRBD1 (5 bases). The CDR3 loop spans 15 amino acids. Germline CDR1 and CDR2: MNHNS and SASEGT. The ends were cut back, 2 bases at V and 5 bases at J, with 15 bases in the middle.

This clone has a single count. For the CDR3, the DNA is TGTGCCAGTAGTATAGTGATAGACAGCTGGTACAATGAGCAGTTCTTC. Translation gives CASSIVIDSWYNEQFF. This chain joins TRBV19 and TRBJ2-1, with D maybe TRBD1 (5 bases). Germline V CDR1 and CDR2: LNHDA, SQIVND (reference sequence). The CDR3 covers 16 residues. V was trimmed by 1 base and J by 4 bases, leaving 14 bases between them.